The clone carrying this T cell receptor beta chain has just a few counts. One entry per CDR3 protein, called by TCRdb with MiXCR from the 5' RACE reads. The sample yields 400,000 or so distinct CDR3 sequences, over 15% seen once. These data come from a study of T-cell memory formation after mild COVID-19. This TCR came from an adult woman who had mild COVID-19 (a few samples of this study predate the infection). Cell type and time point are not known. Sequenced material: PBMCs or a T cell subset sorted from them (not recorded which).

The CDR3 sequence: CAWTQNNEQFF. CDR3 nucleotides: TGTGCCTGGACCCAAAACAATGAGCAGTTCTTC. V is TRBV30 and J is TRBJ2-1; no clear D. This CDR3 comprises 11 residues. V lost 4 bases to trimming and J lost 5 bases, with 6 bases between them. Germline V lookup: CDR1 GTSNPN, CDR2 SVGIG (reference sequence).